This T cell receptor (beta chain) stems from a study of CD8+CD57+ T cells in acquired aplastic anemia. Overall study results and limits: Patients and controls had in common approximately 28 CD8+ CDR3 sequences.

In regard to this clonotype: The antigen is not known.

Profiles of TCR beta VDJ and CDR3 were generated from a genomic DNA template. Each CDR3 protein is one row after TCRdb ran MiXCR on the reads. The sample lists about 250,000 distinct CDR3 sequences; around 46% were seen once. Whoever was chosen for sequencing had shown CD8+CD57+ cell expansion by flow cytometry. There was no therapy given to any patient before the blood sampling took place. This CDR3 has 15 amino acids. Germline V gene lookup returns CDR1 SNHLY and CDR2 FYNNEI. V lost 4 bases and J lost 2, with 15 bases in between. The TCR was taken from a human donor with aplastic anemia. V is TRBV2 and J is TRBJ2-7; a possible D gene is TRBD2 (6 bases). Input material: sorted CD4+, CD8+, or CD8+CD57+ T cells (not recorded which) from PBMCs. The CDR3 loop reads CASSVGPGTPYEQYV. CDR3 bases: TGTGCCAGCAGTGTAGGTCCAGGGACTCCCTACGAGCAGTACGTC.